This record covers a single T cell receptor (beta chain). Its target is not known. Blood was collected once per donor into heparin, averaging about 116 mL. Sorted populations all exceeded 95% purity. The sample originates from a study of beta chain features in type 1 diabetes. Study results and caveats: For Type 1 diabetes patients, all four CD4+ subsets carried TCRB CDR3s that were moderately but significantly shorter.

The germline gives CDR1 SQVTM, CDR2 ANQGSEA. V lost 7 bases to trimming and J lost 7 bases; unmatched junction nucleotides: 11. This CDR3 contains 13 residues. The whole isolated RNA underwent reverse transcription, so sequencing captured expressed TCRB transcripts. TCRdb keeps only in-frame clones here, not all; method: immunoSEQ multiplex PCR. The data contain some 640,000 clones, around 15% of them singletons. Source material: naive CD4+ T cells from blood. The V call is TRBV29-1, the J call TRBJ2-5; TRBD1 matches 8 bases. The sequence was collected from a man between 18 and 29 years old with type 1 diabetes. The DNA of the CDR3 is TGCAGCGCGCCAGGGGGCGGCGGGGTGACCCAGTACTTC. Its translation: CSAPGGGGVTQYF.